This T cell receptor (beta chain) stems from a study of CD8+ T cells in alopecia areata. Study outcomes and limitations: An increase in clonality over normal scalp was evident in lesional scalp, especially alopecia totalis/universalis.

cDNA prepared by RNA extraction and subsequent reverse transcription served as the template for sequencing. Generated by immunoSEQ multiplex PCR, the TCRdb table keeps only in-frame clones and is missing some. This table has roughly 130,000 clones, 58% appearing once. Note on this clone: Its antigen is not known.

The CDR3 extends over 15 amino acids. Germline CDR1 is SGHRS and CDR2 is YFSETQ. V lost 4 bases, J lost 4 bases, and 17 bases lay in between. Source: CD4+ T cells sorted from blood, taken at week 0. The chain recombines TRBV5-1 with TRBJ1-2; D may be TRBD1 (5 bases). The origin of this receptor is a human donor with alopecia areata. CDR3 in DNA: TGCGCCAGCAGCCCCCGCTGGGGCGCAAGCTATGGCTACACCTTC. It translates to CASSPRWGASYGYTF.